The subject of this entry is one T cell receptor beta chain. The record originates from a study of OX40 agonist ivuxolimab in advanced cancers. Study as a whole: Six ivuxolimab dose levels, 0.01 to 10 mg/kg, were given intravenously every 2 weeks. The mean age was 60 years, ranging from about 20 to 79, with over 70% of participants male.

Using immunoSEQ multiplex PCR, the repertoire was profiled, and TCRdb retains in-frame clones only, with some absent. The sample holds about 86,000 clones; roughly 89% are singletons and the top ten take roughly 8.9%. CDR1 is SGHNT, CDR2 YYREEE, per germline (reference sequence). The CDR3 is 15 amino acids. V was trimmed by 3 bases and J by 5 bases, leaving 15 bases between them. On cycle 4 day 1 and cycle 7 day 1, as well as at baseline, blood was sampled. V usage is TRBV5-4 and J usage is TRBJ2-1; D is perhaps TRBD1 (8 bases). This TCR was recovered from an adult with an advanced solid tumor such as melanoma, head and neck, liver or kidney cancer. The sequenced sample was CD4+ or CD8+ T cells sorted from blood, obtained in a trial of the OX40 agonist ivuxolimab. The CDR3 sequence: CASSSWTGRDNEQFF. The CDR3 DNA sequence: TGTGCCAGCAGCTCCTGGACAGGGAGGGACAATGAGCAGTTCTTC.